Described below is a single T cell receptor (beta chain) sequence and its context. Its specificity is not known. The sample is drawn from a study of cytomegalovirus exposure and HLA in healthy donors. Study-wide results and caveats: TCR beta sequences reportedly predicted most subjects' HLA-A and HLA-B alleles accurately. A few chains linked to CMV were shown in vitro to be specific for CMV antigens. Presence/absence analyses assumed roughly uniform sequencing depth across donors, which may not hold.

The PCR employed 60 Vbeta primers together with 13 Jbeta primers. Per the study methods: Approximately 11 million of 80 million or so unique TCR beta chains were shared, per a later count. TCRdb keeps only in-frame clones here, not all; method: immunoSEQ multiplex PCR. V, J and clone size were drawn from that table, and D and trimming were deduced from the DNA. The repertoire holds roughly 140,000 clones, 73% seen once, with 13% to 15% in the top ten. The V gene lost 0 bases and the J gene lost 4 bases, with 16 bases spanning the gap. Germline V lookup: CDR1 LNHNV, CDR2 YYDKDF (reference sequence). This CDR3 is built from 17 residues.

The chain joins TRBV15 to TRBJ1-5; D is possibly TRBD1 (5 bases). Sequenced input: PBMCs. The sequence was obtained from a human donor in good health. CDR3 bases: TGTGCCACCAGCAGAGATCTTCCGGGACTGATAAATCAGCCCCAGCATTTT. Translating it yields CATSRDLPGLINQPQHF.